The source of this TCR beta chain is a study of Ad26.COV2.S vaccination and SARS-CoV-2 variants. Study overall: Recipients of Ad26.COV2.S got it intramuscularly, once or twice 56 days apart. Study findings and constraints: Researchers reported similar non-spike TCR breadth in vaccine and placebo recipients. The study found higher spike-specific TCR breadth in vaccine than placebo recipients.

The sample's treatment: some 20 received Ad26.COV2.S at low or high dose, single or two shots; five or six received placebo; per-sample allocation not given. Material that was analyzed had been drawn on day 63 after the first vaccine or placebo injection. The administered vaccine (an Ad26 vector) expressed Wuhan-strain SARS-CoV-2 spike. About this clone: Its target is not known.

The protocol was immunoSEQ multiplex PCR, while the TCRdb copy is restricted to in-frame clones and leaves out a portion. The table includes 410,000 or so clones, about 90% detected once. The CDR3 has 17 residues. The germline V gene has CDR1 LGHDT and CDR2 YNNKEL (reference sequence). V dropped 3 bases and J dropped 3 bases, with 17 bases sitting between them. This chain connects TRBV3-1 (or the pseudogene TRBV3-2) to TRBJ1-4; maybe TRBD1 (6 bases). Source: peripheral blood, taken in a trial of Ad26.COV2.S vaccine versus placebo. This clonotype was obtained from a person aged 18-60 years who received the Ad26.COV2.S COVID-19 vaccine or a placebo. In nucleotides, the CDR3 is TGTGCCAGCAGCCACATCACCCAGGGGCTTTCTAATGAAAAACTGTTTTTT. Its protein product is CASSHITQGLSNEKLFF.